This T cell receptor beta chain was identified during a study of shared clonotypes between healthy human individuals. Terminally differentiated effector memory CD45RA+ cells were left out of the naive CD8 fraction, which was CD45RO-negative and positively selected for CCR7. The CDR3 contains 15 residues. CDR1 is MNHEY and CDR2 is SMNVEV in the germline V gene (reference sequence). Trimming pared 5 bases from V and 4 bases from J, leaving 15 bases between. Every immunoSEQ plate was one replicate of a subset's evenly spread DNA. Produced via immunoSEQ multiplex PCR; TCRdb's table is partial and in-frame only. Of about 2.1 million clones in the sample, over 85% were seen once.

The rearrangement links TRBV27 to TRBJ2-1, with D possibly being TRBD1 or TRBD2 (5 bases each). Material: naive CD8+ T cells from PBMCs. The receptor's source is a man aged 18 to 35 in good health. Some clones in this sample may be carry-over from other donors' samples. The CDR3 sequence is CASSGGPEGYNEQFF. The CDR3 DNA is TGTGCCAGCAGTGGGGGACCCGAGGGTTACAATGAGCAGTTCTTC.